This passage covers 15 T cell receptor beta chains from one sample sequenced in a study of T cell repertoires in cytomegalovirus infection. TCRdb re-derived calls from the reads in MiXCR, one entry per CDR3 protein. The repertoire holds about 830,000 distinct CDR3 sequences, with approximately 32% as singletons. No antigen has been identified for these receptors. Sequencing was performed on cultured CD8+ T cells from PBMCs, taken from culture after CMV antigen stimulation. These receptor sequences come from a human donor in good health (CMV status not recorded). Some clones in this sample may be carry-over from other donors' samples.

The chain joins TRBV27 to TRBJ2-3; D might be TRBD1 (5 bases). Trimming pared 10 bases from V and 2 bases from J, leaving 13 bases between. CDR1 and CDR2 (germline): MNHEY, SMNVEV (reference sequence). This CDR3 contains 13 residues. The CDR3 protein is CATGHVTTDTQYF. The CDR3 DNA reads as TGTGCCACAGGACACGTCACCACAGATACGCAGTATTTT.

CDR3 in DNA: TGCGCCAGCATCCCCGGGGGGCTCAATGAGCAGTTCTTC. It codes for CASIPGGLNEQFF. The rearrangement uses TRBV10-2 and TRBJ2-1, with D possibly being TRBD2 (7 bases). There are 13 residues in the CDR3. Germline CDR1 and CDR2: WSHSY and SAAADI. Trimming took 7 bases from V and 6 from J, leaving 13 bases between them.

This clonotype was detected many times. The CDR3 DNA sequence: TGTGCCAGCAGCCCGGGGCCGACGGGGCACTATGGCTACACCTTC. It translates to CASSPGPTGHYGYTF. The V gene is TRBV7-2, the J gene TRBJ1-2; D might be TRBD1 (5 bases). Looked up from germline, CDR1 is SGHTA and CDR2 is FQGNSA. Trimming removed 5 bases from V and 3 bases from J, with 16 bases in between. The CDR3 covers 15 residues.

Remarks on this clonotype: The CDR3 end shows no conserved phenylalanine or tryptophan, and so a read error is likely. The rearrangement uses TRBV10-1 and TRBJ2-2; tentative D call: TRBD1 (6 bases). This CDR3 contains 16 residues. From germline, CDR1 is WNHNN and CDR2 SYGVQD (reference sequence). Trimming took 3 bases from V and 5 from J, leaving 16 bases between them. DNA of the CDR3: TGCGCCAGCAGTGATTCCGGGACAATCGGGACCGGGGAGCTGTTTCTT. Translation gives CASSDSGTIGTGELFL.

A few counts support this clonotype. The chain combines TRBV6-6 with TRBJ2-7, with D tentatively TRBD1 (5 bases). Trimming left V 4 bases short and J 0 bases short, with 10 bases between. This CDR3 is 14 amino acids long. The germline V gene encodes CDR1 MNHNY and CDR2 SVGAGI (reference sequence). The CDR3: CASSSARVSYEQYF. CDR3 coding DNA: TGTGCCAGCAGTTCCGCCAGGGTCTCCTACGAGCAGTACTTC.

As regards this clonotype: A clone one base away is much larger, so this may be a read error. This chain joins TRBV5-6 and TRBJ2-7, with D perhaps matching TRBD2 (6 bases). The CDR3 has 13 amino acids. Germline V CDR1 and CDR2: SGHDT, YYEEEE. V gave up 1 base and J gave up 8 bases, with 13 bases separating them. The CDR3 loop is CASSLKGLYKQYF. In DNA form, the CDR3 reads TGTGCCAGCAGCTTGAAGGGACTGTACAAGCAGTACTTC.

There are a few counts of this clonotype. V gene TRBV12-3 or TRBV12-4 combines with J gene TRBJ1-2; D unresolved. CDR3 size: 14 residues. V lost 1 base, J lost 4 bases, and 10 bases lay in between. The chain's CDR3 is CASSLGRPLYGYTF. The CDR3 DNA sequence: TGTGCCAGCAGTTTAGGGAGGCCTCTCTATGGCTACACCTTC.

Many counts were recorded for this clonotype. The V and J genes are TRBV7-2 and TRBJ2-1, with D possibly TRBD1 on 5 matching bases. The germline CDR1 and CDR2 sequences are SGHTA and FQGNSA. The germline V and J ends were trimmed by 5 bases and 4 bases, with 18 bases remaining between them. The CDR3 has 16 amino acids. The chain's CDR3 is CASSNRPGDRYNEQFF. The CDR3 DNA reads as TGTGCCAGCAGCAACCGGCCCGGTGACAGATACAATGAGCAGTTCTTC.

CDR3 nucleotide sequence: TGTGCCAGCAGCCAAGAGAAGGAGAACACTGAAGCTTTCTTT. As protein: CASSQEKENTEAFF. The V gene is TRBV4-2, the J gene TRBJ1-1; D not certain. Trimming took off 0 bases at V and 1 base at J, with 6 bases between the two ends. CDR1 is LGHNA, CDR2 YNFKEQ, per germline. There are 14 residues in the CDR3.

The chain employs TRBV20-1 and TRBJ2-4; 7 nucleotides match TRBD1. The germline V gene encodes CDR1 DFQATT and CDR2 SNEGSKA (reference sequence). V lost 2 bases to trimming and J lost 0 bases; unmatched junction nucleotides: 4. The CDR3 has 15 residues. The CDR3 protein is CSARQGVLAKNIQYF. The CDR3 DNA reads TGCAGTGCTAGACAGGGGGTACTAGCCAAAAACATTCAGTACTTC.

This clonotype occurred a few times. The J gene is TRBJ1-1, the V gene TRBV10-3; D possibly corresponds to TRBD1 (5 bases). From germline, CDR1 is ENHRY and CDR2 SYGVKD. The V gene lost 9 bases and the J gene lost 3 bases, with 23 bases spanning the gap. The CDR3 spans 16 residues. The CDR3 loop reads CAIKKKVQGGDTEAFF. As DNA, the CDR3 is TGTGCCATAAAAAAGAAGGTTCAGGGTGGGGACACTGAAGCTTTCTTT.

This clonotype was counted a few times. V usage is TRBV5-4 and J usage is TRBJ2-2, with D possibly matching TRBD1 (6 bases). The CDR3 covers 15 residues. Germline loops: CDR1 SGHNT, CDR2 YYREEE (reference sequence). Trimming removed 7 bases at V and 3 bases at J, with 16 bases between. CDR3 sequence: CASLPGPGDTGELFF. The CDR3 region has the DNA TGTGCCAGCCTTCCGGGCCCAGGGGACACCGGGGAGCTGTTTTTT.

At least ten counts were recorded for this clonotype. Written as DNA, the CDR3 is TGTGCCAGCAGCCAGGGGCAGGGGGTAGGGGAGACCCAGTACTTC. This gives the protein CASSQGQGVGETQYF. The V gene is TRBV4-2, the J gene TRBJ2-5, with 7 bases aligning to TRBD1. The germline gives CDR1 LGHNA, CDR2 YNFKEQ. Trimming at V came to 3 bases and at J to 5 bases, leaving 9 bases not matched to a gene. The CDR3 loop spans 15 amino acids.

This clonotype was counted between two and nine times. The V and J genes are TRBV27 and TRBJ1-2; D is unresolved. The CDR3 length is 12 residues. Germline CDR1 and CDR2: MNHEY and SMNVEV (reference sequence). V shed 7 bases and J shed 4 bases, with 10 bases lying between them. Written as DNA, the CDR3 is TGTGCCAGCACCCAGGACGGCTATGGCTACACCTTC. It yields the protein CASTQDGYGYTF.

This clonotype was detected only a few times. The chain combines TRBV15 with TRBJ1-5, with D possibly matching TRBD1 (6 bases). The V and J ends lost 1 base and 4 bases respectively, with 17 bases between them. CDR1 is LNHNV and CDR2 is YYDKDF in the germline V gene (reference sequence). The CDR3 extends over 17 amino acids. The CDR3, as DNA: TGTGCCACCAGCAGAGGTCCGAGGACAGCGAATAATCAGCCCCAGCATTTT. Amino acids: CATSRGPRTANNQPQHF.